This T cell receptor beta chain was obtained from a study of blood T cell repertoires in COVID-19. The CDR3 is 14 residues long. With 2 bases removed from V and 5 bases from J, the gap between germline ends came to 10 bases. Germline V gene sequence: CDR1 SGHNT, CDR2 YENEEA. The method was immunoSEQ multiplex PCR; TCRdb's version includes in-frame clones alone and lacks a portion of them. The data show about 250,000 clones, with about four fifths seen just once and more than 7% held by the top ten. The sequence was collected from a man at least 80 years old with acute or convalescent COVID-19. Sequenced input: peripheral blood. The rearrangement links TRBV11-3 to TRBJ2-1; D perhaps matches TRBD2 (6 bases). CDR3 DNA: TGTGCCAGCAGCTTAAGGTGGGGGGACAATGAGCAGTTCTTC. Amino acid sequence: CASSLRWGDNEQFF.